These 27 T cell receptor beta chains were sequenced from one sample in a study of shared clonotypes between healthy human individuals. Measured with immunoSEQ multiplex PCR; TCRdb has only the in-frame clones, and not every one. The sample records roughly 2.5 million clones, around 94% being singletons. Material for sequencing was naive CD4+ T cells sorted from blood. This sample's subset: CD45RA+ positively selected. These receptors came from a man aged 18 to 29 in good health.

This clone was detected only once. The chain employs TRBV6-5 and TRBJ1-1; 11 bases map to TRBD1. Germline CDR1 reads MNHEY; CDR2 reads SVGAGI. V shed 2 bases, J shed 4 bases, and the junction held 3 bases outside the gene matches. The CDR3 extends over 15 amino acids. The CDR3 DNA reads TGTGCCAGCAGTTACCTAGGGACAGGGGGCACTGAAGCTTTCTTT. As protein: CASSYLGTGGTEAFF.

The chain couples TRBV7-2 to TRBJ2-2; the D is unclear. Germline values: CDR1 SGHTA, CDR2 FQGNSA. The CDR3 is 12 amino acids. V was pared by 6 bases and J by 7 bases, with 9 bases between. CDR3 DNA: TGTGCCAGCAGTCGCACAATCGGGGAGCTGTTTTTT. This encodes CASSRTIGELFF.

This chain links TRBV29-1 with TRBJ1-1; tentative D call: TRBD1 (6 bases). The CDR3 runs to 16 residues. Trimming cost V 7 bases and J 1 base, with 22 bases left between them. Germline loops: CDR1 SQVTM, CDR2 ANQGSEA. For the CDR3, the DNA is TGCAGCGCCGGAGCGGGGGGCAGCAGGACGAACACTGAAGCTTTCTTT. This codes for CSAGAGGSRTNTEAFF.

The chain couples TRBV7-9 to TRBJ1-2, with D possibly matching TRBD1 (5 bases). Trimming left V 5 bases short and J 3 bases short, with 19 bases between. Germline loops: CDR1 SEHNR, CDR2 FQNEAQ (reference sequence). CDR3 length: 16 residues. The CDR3 region has the DNA TGTGCCAGCAGCCCTAGTGGTCGCAGGGTTTACTATGGCTACACCTTC. It is translated as CASSPSGRRVYYGYTF. The variable domain in full, completed from reference TRBV7-9 and TRBJ1-2, reads DTGVSQNPRHKITKRGQNVTFRCDPISEHNRLYWYRQTLGQGPEFLTYFQNEAQLEKSRLLSDRFSAERPKGSFSTLEIQRTEQGDSAMYLCASSPSGRRVYYGYTFGSGTRLTVV.

The rearrangement joins TRBV7-3 to TRBJ2-1; D may be TRBD1 (5 bases). This CDR3 has 15 residues. V lost 6 bases to trimming and J lost 7 bases, with 19 bases between them. Germline V gene sequence: CDR1 SGHTA, CDR2 FQGTGA. For the CDR3, the DNA is TGTGCCAGCAGTCCGGACATTTACCCGGCGAATGAGCAGTTCTTC. Amino acids: CASSPDIYPANEQFF. Together with reference TRBV7-3 and TRBJ2-1, the CDR3 gives the full variable domain: GAGVSQTPSNKVTEKGKYVELRCDPISGHTALYWYRQSLGQGPEFLIYFQGTGAADDSGLPNDRFFAVRPEGSVSTLKIQRTERGDSAVYLCASSPDIYPANEQFFGPGTRLTVL.

The chain links TRBV7-8 to TRBJ1-1, with a weak D call TRBD1 (6 bases). This CDR3 spans 15 amino acids. V lost 5 bases and J 5 bases, leaving 18 bases between the germline ends. CDR1 SGHVS and CDR2 FQNEAQ come from the germline V gene. As DNA, the CDR3 is TGTGCCAGCAGCCCTTACCGGGACACGAGGACTGAAGCTTTCTTT. Translating it yields CASSPYRDTRTEAFF.

A remark on this clone: In the same sample, other DNA sequences code for this CDR3. This chain joins TRBV7-9 and TRBJ2-3, with unresolved D. The CDR3 has 14 amino acids. The germline gives CDR1 SEHNR, CDR2 FQNEAQ (reference sequence). V was pared by 0 bases and J by 3 bases, with 7 bases between. The CDR3 region has the DNA TGTGCCAGCAGCTTAGCTGGCGGTACAGATACGCAGTATTTT. Residues: CASSLAGGTDTQYF.

The chain couples TRBV7-8 to TRBJ2-3; TRBD2 matches 8 bases. Looked up from germline, CDR1 is SGHVS and CDR2 is FQNEAQ. This CDR3 has 14 residues. V lost 11 bases to trimming and J lost 5 bases; unmatched junction nucleotides: 12. The CDR3 nucleotides are TGTGCCTCCCTCCCGGGGGGGTTTGGAGATACGCAGTATTTT. It is translated as CASLPGGFGDTQYF. The full variable domain, rest sourced from reference TRBV7-8 and TRBJ2-3, is GAGVSQSPRYKVAKRGQDVALRCDPISGHVSLFWYQQALGQGPEFLTYFQNEAQLDKSGLPSDRFFAERPEGSVSTLKIQRTQQEDSAVYLCASLPGGFGDTQYFGPGTRLTVL.

This sequence joins TRBV19 and TRBJ1-1; D might be TRBD1 (6 bases). Germline values: CDR1 LNHDA, CDR2 SQIVND (reference sequence). V shed 3 bases and J shed 5 bases, with 16 bases lying between them. The CDR3 is 15 amino acids. The CDR3 sequence is CASSINRAAGTEAFF. The CDR3 bases are TGTGCCAGTAGTATTAACAGGGCTGCTGGGACTGAAGCTTTCTTT.

The chain employs TRBV7-8 and TRBJ1-3; a weak D match, TRBD1 (6 bases). The CDR3 covers 15 residues. Germline loops: CDR1 SGHVS, CDR2 FQNEAQ. The V end was cut by 4 bases, the J end by 0 bases, with 10 bases between. CDR3 sequence reads: CASSSGQNSGNTIYF. Here the CDR3 DNA reads TGTGCCAGCAGCTCCGGACAGAACTCTGGAAACACCATATATTTT.

V gene TRBV6-1 combines with J gene TRBJ2-1; D not certain. The CDR3 extends over 15 amino acids. Germline V gene lookup returns CDR1 MNHNS and CDR2 SASEGT. V lost 8 bases and J 0 bases, leaving 14 bases between the germline ends. In nucleotides, the CDR3 is TGTGCCAGCCGCGAGTCGGGCAGCTCCTACAATGAGCAGTTCTTC. Translation gives CASRESGSSYNEQFF.

In its sample, this clone was seen once. The genes are TRBV11-2 and TRBJ2-7; 9 nucleotides agree with TRBD1. V lost 5 bases, J lost 4 bases, and 9 bases stayed unmatched. The CDR3 consists of 15 residues. The germline V gene has CDR1 SGHAT and CDR2 FQNNGV. CDR3 amino acids: CASSRPGQGLYEQYF. In DNA form, the CDR3 reads TGTGCCAGCAGCAGACCGGGACAGGGACTTTACGAGCAGTACTTC.

This clone was seen only a few times. The sample contains more than one DNA sequence encoding this CDR3. This chain links TRBV10-3 with TRBJ2-5; D might be TRBD1 (6 bases). Germline V CDR1 and CDR2: ENHRY, SYGVKD. Trimming pared 4 bases from V and 3 bases from J, leaving 6 bases between. The CDR3 length is 12 residues. CDR3 DNA sequence: TGTGCCATCAGTGGGACAGAAGAGACCCAGTACTTC. Encoded protein: CAISGTEETQYF.

CDR3 DNA sequence: TGTGCCAGTAGTACCAGTAGCAAGGGCACCGGGGAGCTGTTTTTT. Translation: CASSTSSKGTGELFF. The V and J genes are TRBV19 and TRBJ2-2; D is uncertain. Trimming pared 4 bases from V and 4 bases from J, leaving 13 bases between. The CDR3 is 15 amino acids. Germline assignment: CDR1 LNHDA and CDR2 SQIVND (reference sequence).

This chain uses TRBV29-1 with TRBJ2-7; TRBD1 matches at 9 bases. Germline V gives CDR1 SQVTM, CDR2 ANQGSEA. The CDR3 runs 17 residues. Trimming removed 5 bases from V and 1 base from J; junction bases left unmatched: 15. Here the CDR3 DNA reads TGCAGCGTTCCTCGCCAAATGGGGACAGGGCCTTCCTACGAGCAGTACTTC. Residues: CSVPRQMGTGPSYEQYF.

There are a few counts of this clone. The rearrangement joins TRBV5-4 to TRBJ1-2; unclear D gene. The V gene lost 4 bases and the J gene lost 4 bases, with 14 bases spanning the gap. The CDR3 has 14 residues. From germline, CDR1 is SGHNT and CDR2 YYREEE (reference sequence). Here the CDR3 DNA reads TGTGCCAGCAGCCCCCGGATAGAGGGCTATGGCTACACCTTC. Translated, it gives CASSPRIEGYGYTF.

The rearrangement links TRBV7-9 to TRBJ1-4; weak D call: TRBD1 (5 bases). Per the germline V gene, CDR1 is SEHNR and CDR2 is FQNEAQ (reference sequence). V was pared by 6 bases and J by 6 bases, with 17 bases between. The CDR3 covers 15 residues. CDR3 in DNA: TGTGCCAGCAGTCAGGGAGGCAGGTCGGATGAAAAACTGTTTTTT. Translation gives CASSQGGRSDEKLFF.

The genes are TRBV6-1 and TRBJ2-4; no clear D. Between the trimmed V and J ends, which lost 7 bases and 0 bases, there was a span of 7 bases. The germline gives CDR1 MNHNS, CDR2 SASEGT. The CDR3 runs to 13 residues. This chain's CDR3 is CASKPIAKNIQYF. DNA of the CDR3: TGTGCCAGCAAACCCATAGCCAAAAACATTCAGTACTTC.

CDR3 nucleotides: TGTGCCAGTAGTGGTTCTCGGACTAGCGGCTACGAGCAGTACTTC. This gives the protein CASSGSRTSGYEQYF. The chain links TRBV19 to TRBJ2-7, with 10 bases fitting TRBD2. The germline V gene has CDR1 LNHDA and CDR2 SQIVND (reference sequence). CDR3 size: 15 residues. Trimming at V came to 5 bases and at J to 3 bases, leaving 7 bases not matched to a gene. Full variable domain (remainder filled in from reference TRBV19 and TRBJ2-7): DGGITQSPKYLFRKEGQNVTLSCEQNLNHDAMYWYRQDPGQGLRLIYYSQIVNDFQKGDIAEGYSVSREKKESFPLTVTSAQKNPTAFYLCASSGSRTSGYEQYFGPGTRLTVT.

DNA of the CDR3: TGTGCAACCAGGCGGGAGAGCACAGATACGCAGTATTTT. Protein product: CATRRESTDTQYF. The chain has TRBV7-2 and TRBJ2-3; 7 bases map to TRBD2. CDR3 length: 13 amino acids. CDR1 SGHTA and CDR2 FQGNSA come from the germline V gene.

The rearrangement links TRBV10-3 to TRBJ2-2; TRBD1 or TRBD2 may be the D gene (6 bases each). Looked up from germline, CDR1 is ENHRY and CDR2 is SYGVKD. With 8 bases removed from V and 4 bases from J, the gap between germline ends came to 14 bases. This CDR3 is 14 amino acids long. CDR3 sequence: CAIGMGGGTGELFF. The DNA of the CDR3 is TGTGCCATCGGGATGGGGGGCGGCACCGGGGAGCTGTTTTTT.

V and J are TRBV7-3 and TRBJ2-1, with D tentatively TRBD1 (6 bases). CDR1 SGHTA and CDR2 FQGTGA come from the germline V gene. The CDR3 totals 15 residues. Trimming took 5 bases from V and 4 from J, leaving 15 bases between them. CDR3 loop: CASSRDKAPYNEQFF. CDR3 DNA: TGTGCCAGCAGCAGGGACAAGGCCCCATACAATGAGCAGTTCTTC.

The V and J genes are TRBV19 and TRBJ1-5; D gene ambiguous. V gave up 8 bases and J gave up 4 bases, with 12 bases separating them. CDR1 is LNHDA and CDR2 is SQIVND in the germline V gene (reference sequence). This CDR3 contains 13 residues. CDR3 in amino acids: CASGSAFNQPQHF. The CDR3 nucleotides read TGTGCCAGTGGAAGCGCCTTTAATCAGCCCCAGCATTTT.

This CDR3 reads CASSPVAGGPTDTQYF. The CDR3 DNA follows: TGTGCCAGCAGCCCTGTGGCGGGGGGGCCCACAGATACGCAGTATTTT. The chain is built from TRBV5-8 and TRBJ2-3, with 9 bases aligning to TRBD2. This CDR3 has 16 amino acids. CDR1 is SGHTS and CDR2 is YDEGEE in the germline V gene. J gave up 2 bases and V 4 bases, and 8 bases lay outside the gene matches.

Notes on this clone: The same CDR3 can be traced to other DNA sequences in this sample. This chain connects TRBV18 to TRBJ2-7; D possibly corresponds to TRBD1 (5 bases). This CDR3 is built from 13 residues. The ends were cut back, 3 bases at V and 0 bases at J, with 6 bases in the middle. CDR1 is KGHSH and CDR2 is LQKENI in the germline V gene. CDR3 amino acids: CASSPDTSYEQYF. CDR3 DNA sequence: TGTGCCAGCTCACCGGACACCTCCTACGAGCAGTACTTC.

This chain links TRBV30 with TRBJ2-1, with D possibly TRBD2 on 6 matching bases. CDR1 and CDR2 from the germline V gene are GTSNPN and SVGIG (reference sequence). Trimming left V 3 bases short and J 7 bases short, with 16 bases between. The length of the CDR3 is 14 residues. CDR3 DNA sequence: TGTGCCTGGAGGCAAGCGGGTGCTGGGAATGAGCAGTTCTTC. Amino acids: CAWRQAGAGNEQFF.

The chain employs TRBV11-1 and TRBJ2-7, with D unclear. The V end was cut by 1 base, the J end by 1 base, with 8 bases between. Germline CDR1 reads SGHAT; CDR2 reads FQDESV (reference sequence). The CDR3 consists of 14 residues. CDR3 residues: CASSLDGRSYEQYF. CDR3 DNA sequence: TGTGCCAGCAGCTTAGATGGCAGGTCCTACGAGCAGTACTTC.